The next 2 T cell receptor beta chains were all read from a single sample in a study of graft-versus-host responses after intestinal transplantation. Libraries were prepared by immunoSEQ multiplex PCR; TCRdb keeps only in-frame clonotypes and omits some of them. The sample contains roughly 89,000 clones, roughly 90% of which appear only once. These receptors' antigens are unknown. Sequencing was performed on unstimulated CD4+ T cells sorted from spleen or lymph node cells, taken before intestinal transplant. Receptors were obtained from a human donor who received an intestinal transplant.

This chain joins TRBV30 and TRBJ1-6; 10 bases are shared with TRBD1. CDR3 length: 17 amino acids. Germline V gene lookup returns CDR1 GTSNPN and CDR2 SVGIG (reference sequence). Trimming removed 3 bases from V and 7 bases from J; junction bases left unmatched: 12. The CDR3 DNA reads TGTGCCTGGAGGAATGTTCCAGACAGGGGGCGCAATTCACCCCTCCACTTT. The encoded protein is CAWRNVPDRGRNSPLHF.

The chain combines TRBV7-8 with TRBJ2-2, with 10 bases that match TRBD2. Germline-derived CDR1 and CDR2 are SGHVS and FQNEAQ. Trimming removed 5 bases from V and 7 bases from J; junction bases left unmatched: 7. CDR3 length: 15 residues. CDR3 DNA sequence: TGTGCCAGCAGCCCCAGCGGGGGGGCTGGCGGGGAGCTGTTTTTT. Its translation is CASSPSGGAGGELFF.